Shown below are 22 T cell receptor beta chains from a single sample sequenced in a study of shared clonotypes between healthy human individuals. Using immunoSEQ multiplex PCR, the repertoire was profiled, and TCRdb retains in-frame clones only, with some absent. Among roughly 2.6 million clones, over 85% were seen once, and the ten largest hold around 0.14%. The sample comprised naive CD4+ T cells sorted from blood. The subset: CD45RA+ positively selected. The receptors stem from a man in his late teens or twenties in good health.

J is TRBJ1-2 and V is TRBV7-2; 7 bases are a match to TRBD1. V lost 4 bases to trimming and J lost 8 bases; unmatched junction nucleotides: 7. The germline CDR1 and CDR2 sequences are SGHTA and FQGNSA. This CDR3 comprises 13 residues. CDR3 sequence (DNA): TGTGCCAGCAGCTCAGGACAGGAGTACGGCTACACCTTC. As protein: CASSSGQEYGYTF.

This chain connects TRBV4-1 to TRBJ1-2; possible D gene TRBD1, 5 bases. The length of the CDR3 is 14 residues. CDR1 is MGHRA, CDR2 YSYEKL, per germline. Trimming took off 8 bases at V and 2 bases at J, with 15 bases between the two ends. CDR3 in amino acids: CASGHTGNNYGYTF. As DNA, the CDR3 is TGCGCCAGCGGACATACCGGCAACAACTATGGCTACACCTTC.

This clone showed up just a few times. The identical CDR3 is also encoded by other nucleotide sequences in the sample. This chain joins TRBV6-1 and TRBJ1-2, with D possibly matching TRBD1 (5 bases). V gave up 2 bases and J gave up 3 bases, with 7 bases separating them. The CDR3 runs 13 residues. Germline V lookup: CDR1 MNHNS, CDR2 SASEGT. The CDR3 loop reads CASSERGDYGYTF. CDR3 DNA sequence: TGTGCCAGCAGTGAAAGAGGGGACTATGGCTACACCTTC.

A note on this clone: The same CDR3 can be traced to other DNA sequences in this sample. The CDR3 DNA reads as TGTGCCAGCAGTCCCGGGGGGGAGCAGTACTTC. This encodes CASSPGGEQYF. The chain is built from TRBV2 and TRBJ2-7; 7 bases map to TRBD2. The CDR3 has 11 amino acids. The trim removed 5 bases at V and 7 bases at J, leaving 2 bases unmatched. Germline CDR1 SNHLY, CDR2 FYNNEI.

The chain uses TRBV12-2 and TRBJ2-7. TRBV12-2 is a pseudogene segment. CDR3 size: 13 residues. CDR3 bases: TGTGCAAGTCGCCCCCTTCAAAGGGACGAGCAGTACTTC. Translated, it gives CASRPLQRDEQYF.

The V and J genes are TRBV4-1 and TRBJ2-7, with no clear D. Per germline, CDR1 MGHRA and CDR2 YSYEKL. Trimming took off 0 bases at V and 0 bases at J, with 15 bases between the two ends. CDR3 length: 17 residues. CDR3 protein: CASSQDFGQVSSYEQYF. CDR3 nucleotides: TGCGCCAGCAGCCAAGATTTCGGTCAGGTCAGCTCCTACGAGCAGTACTTC.

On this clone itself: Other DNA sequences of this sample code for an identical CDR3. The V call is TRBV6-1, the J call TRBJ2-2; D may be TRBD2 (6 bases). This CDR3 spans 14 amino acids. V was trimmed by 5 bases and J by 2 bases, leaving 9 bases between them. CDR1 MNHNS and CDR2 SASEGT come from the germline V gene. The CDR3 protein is CASSLSGNTGELFF. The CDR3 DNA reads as TGTGCCAGCAGTCTTAGCGGTAACACCGGGGAGCTGTTTTTT.

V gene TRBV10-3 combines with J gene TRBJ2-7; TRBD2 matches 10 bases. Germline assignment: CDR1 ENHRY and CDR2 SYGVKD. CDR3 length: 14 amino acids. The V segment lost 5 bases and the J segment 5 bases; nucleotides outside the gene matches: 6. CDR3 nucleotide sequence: TGTGCCATCAGTTTTAGCGGGAGGTACAACGAGCAGTACTTC. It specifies CAISFSGRYNEQYF.

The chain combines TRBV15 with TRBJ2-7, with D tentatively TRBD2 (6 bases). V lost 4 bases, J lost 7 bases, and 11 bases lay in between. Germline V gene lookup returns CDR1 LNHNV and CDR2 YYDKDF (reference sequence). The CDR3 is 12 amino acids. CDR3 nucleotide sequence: TGTGCCACCAGCAATGTAGCGGAGGAGCAGTACTTC. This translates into CATSNVAEEQYF.

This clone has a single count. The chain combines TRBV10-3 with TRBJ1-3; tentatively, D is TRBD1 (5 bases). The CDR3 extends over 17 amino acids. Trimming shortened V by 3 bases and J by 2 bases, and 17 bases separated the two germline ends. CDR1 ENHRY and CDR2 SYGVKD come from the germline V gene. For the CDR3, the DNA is TGTGCCATCAGTGACTCCCCAGGGAGTTCAGCTGGAAACACCATATATTTT. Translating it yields CAISDSPGSSAGNTIYF.

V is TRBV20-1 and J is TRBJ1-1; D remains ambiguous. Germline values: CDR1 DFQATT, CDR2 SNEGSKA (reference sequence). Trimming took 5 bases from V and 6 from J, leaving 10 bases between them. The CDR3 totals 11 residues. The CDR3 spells CSADLSAEAFF. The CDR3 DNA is TGCAGTGCTGACCTAAGCGCTGAAGCTTTCTTT.

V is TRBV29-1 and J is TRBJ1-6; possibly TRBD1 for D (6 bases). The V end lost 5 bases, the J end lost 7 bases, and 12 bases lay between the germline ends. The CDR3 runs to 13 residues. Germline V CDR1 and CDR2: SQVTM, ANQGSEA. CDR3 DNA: TGCAGCGTTAAACAGGGAACGAATTCACCCCTCCACTTT. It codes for CSVKQGTNSPLHF.

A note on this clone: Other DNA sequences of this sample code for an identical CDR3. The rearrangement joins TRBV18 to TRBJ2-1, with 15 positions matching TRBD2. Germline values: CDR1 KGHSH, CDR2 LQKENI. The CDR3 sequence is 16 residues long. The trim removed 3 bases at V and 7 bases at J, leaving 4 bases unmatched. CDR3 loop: CASSPRTSGGANEQFF. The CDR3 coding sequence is TGTGCCAGCTCACCCAGGACTAGCGGGGGGGCTAATGAGCAGTTCTTC.

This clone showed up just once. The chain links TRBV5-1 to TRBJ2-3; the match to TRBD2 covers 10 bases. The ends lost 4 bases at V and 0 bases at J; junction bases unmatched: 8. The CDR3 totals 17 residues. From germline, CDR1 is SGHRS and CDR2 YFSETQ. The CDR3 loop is CASSRYSSGGSTDTQYF. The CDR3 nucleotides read TGCGCCAGCAGCCGATATTCTAGCGGGGGTAGCACAGATACGCAGTATTTT.

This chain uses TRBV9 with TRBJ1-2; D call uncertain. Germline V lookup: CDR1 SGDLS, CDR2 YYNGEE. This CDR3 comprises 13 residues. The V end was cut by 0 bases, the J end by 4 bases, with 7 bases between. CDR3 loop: CASSVAEFYGYTF. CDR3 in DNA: TGTGCCAGCAGCGTAGCTGAGTTCTATGGCTACACCTTC.

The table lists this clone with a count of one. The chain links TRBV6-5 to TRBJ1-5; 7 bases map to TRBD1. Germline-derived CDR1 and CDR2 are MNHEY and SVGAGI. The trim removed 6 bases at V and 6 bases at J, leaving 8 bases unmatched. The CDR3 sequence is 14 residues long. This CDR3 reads CASRLAGGSQPQHF. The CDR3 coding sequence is TGTGCCAGCAGATTGGCAGGGGGGAGTCAGCCCCAGCATTTT.

The CDR3 sequence is CASSLTGSMMNTEAFF. CDR3 bases: TGTGCCAGCAGTCTAACTGGGAGTATGATGAACACTGAAGCTTTCTTT. This rearrangement joins TRBV28 to TRBJ1-1; D is ambiguous. The CDR3 loop spans 16 amino acids. Trimming took off 5 bases at V and 0 bases at J, with 16 bases between the two ends. Per the germline V gene, CDR1 is MDHEN and CDR2 is SYDVKM.

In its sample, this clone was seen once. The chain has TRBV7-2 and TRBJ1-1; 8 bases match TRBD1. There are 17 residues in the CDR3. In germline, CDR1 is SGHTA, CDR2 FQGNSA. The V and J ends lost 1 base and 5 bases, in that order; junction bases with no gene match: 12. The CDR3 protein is CASSLVAGGAWGTEAFF. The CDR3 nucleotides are TGTGCCAGCAGCTTAGTAGCAGGGGGCGCGTGGGGAACTGAAGCTTTCTTT.

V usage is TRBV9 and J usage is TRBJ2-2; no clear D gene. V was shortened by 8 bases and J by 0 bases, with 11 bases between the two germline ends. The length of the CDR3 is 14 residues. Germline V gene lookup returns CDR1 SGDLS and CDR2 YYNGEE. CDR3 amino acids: CASTRGTNTGELFF. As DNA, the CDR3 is TGTGCCAGTACCCGAGGAACGAACACCGGGGAGCTGTTTTTT.

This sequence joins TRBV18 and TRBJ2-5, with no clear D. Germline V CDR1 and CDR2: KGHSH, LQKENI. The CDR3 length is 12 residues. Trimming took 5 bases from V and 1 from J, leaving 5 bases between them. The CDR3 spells CASSFSQETQYF. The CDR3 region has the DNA TGTGCCAGCTCATTCTCCCAAGAGACCCAGTACTTC.

This chain's CDR3 is CASRTGLQYNEQFF. For the CDR3, the DNA is TGCGCCAGCAGGACGGGACTACAATACAATGAGCAGTTCTTC. V and J are TRBV5-1 and TRBJ2-1; 7 bases match TRBD2. CDR1 SGHRS and CDR2 YFSETQ come from the germline V gene. Trimming cost V 5 bases and J 4 bases; bases outside gene matches: 6. CDR3 length: 14 amino acids.

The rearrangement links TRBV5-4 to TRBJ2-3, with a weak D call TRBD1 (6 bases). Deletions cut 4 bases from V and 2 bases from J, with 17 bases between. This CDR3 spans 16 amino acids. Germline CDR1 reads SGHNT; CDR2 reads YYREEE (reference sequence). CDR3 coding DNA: TGTGCCAGCAGCCAAGGGACAAACTTATTCACAGATACGCAGTATTTT. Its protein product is CASSQGTNLFTDTQYF.